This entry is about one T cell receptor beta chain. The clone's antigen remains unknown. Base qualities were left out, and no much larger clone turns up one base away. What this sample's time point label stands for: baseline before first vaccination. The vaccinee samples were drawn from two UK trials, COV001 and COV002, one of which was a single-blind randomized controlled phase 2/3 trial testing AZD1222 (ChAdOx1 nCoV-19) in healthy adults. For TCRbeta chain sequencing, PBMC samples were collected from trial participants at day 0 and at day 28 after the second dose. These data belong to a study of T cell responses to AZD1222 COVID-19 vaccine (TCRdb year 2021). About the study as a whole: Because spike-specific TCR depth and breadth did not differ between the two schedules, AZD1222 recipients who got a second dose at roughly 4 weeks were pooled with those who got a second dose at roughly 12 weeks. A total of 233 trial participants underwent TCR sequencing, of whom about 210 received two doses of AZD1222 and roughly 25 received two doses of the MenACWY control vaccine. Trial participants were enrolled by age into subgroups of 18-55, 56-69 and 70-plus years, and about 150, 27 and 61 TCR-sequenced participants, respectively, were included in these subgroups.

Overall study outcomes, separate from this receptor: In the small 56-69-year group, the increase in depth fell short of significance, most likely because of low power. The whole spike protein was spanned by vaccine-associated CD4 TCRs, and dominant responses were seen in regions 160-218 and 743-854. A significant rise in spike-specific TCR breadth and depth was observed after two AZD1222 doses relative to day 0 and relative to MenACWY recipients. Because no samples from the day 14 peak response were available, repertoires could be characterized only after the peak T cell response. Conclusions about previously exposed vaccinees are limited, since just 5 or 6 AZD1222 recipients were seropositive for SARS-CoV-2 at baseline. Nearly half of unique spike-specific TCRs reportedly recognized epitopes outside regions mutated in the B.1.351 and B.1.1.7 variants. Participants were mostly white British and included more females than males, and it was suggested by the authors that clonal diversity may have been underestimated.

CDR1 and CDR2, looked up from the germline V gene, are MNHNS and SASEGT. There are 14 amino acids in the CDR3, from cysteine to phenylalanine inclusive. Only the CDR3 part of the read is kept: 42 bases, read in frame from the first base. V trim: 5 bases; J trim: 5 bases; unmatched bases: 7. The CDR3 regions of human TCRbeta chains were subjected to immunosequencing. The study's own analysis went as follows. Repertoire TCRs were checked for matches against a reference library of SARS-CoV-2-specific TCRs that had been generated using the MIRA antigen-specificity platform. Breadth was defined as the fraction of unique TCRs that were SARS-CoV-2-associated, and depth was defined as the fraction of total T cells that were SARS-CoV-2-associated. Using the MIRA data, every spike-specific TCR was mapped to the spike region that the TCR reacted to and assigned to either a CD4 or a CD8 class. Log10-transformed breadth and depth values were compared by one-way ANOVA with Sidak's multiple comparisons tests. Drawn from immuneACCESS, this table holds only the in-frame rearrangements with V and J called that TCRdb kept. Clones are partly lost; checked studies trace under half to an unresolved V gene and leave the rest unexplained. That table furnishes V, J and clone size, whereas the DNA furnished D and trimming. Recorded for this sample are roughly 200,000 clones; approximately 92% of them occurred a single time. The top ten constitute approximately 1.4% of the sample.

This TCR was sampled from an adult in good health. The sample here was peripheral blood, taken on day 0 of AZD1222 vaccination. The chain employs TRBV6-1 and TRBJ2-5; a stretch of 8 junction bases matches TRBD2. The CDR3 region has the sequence CASSFSGGSETQYF. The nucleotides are TGTGCCAGCAGTTTTTCGGGGGGGAGCGAGACCCAGTACTTC.